This note documents a single TCR beta chain sequence. Its target is unknown. The sample comes from a study of T cell repertoires and HLA-DP antigens. The protocol was immunoSEQ multiplex PCR, while the TCRdb copy is restricted to in-frame clones and leaves out a portion. The sample comprises fewer than 95,000 clones, around nine tenths of which are singletons, and around 1.7% rests with the top ten. CDR1 and CDR2 from the germline V gene are SNHLY and FYNNEI. Trimming took 3 bases from V and 5 from J, leaving 15 bases between them. CDR3 length: 15 residues. The origin of this receptor is a man in his forties or fifties in good health and CMV-seronegative. The sequencing sample was made of CD4+ T cells from PBMCs. V gene TRBV2 combines with J gene TRBJ2-3; D is perhaps TRBD2 (5 bases). CDR3: CASSDTSSGGDTQYF. DNA for the CDR3: TGTGCCAGCAGTGATACATCCAGCGGTGGAGATACGCAGTATTTT.